Reported below is one T cell receptor beta chain. Here immunoSEQ multiplex PCR was the method, and the copy in TCRdb shows in-frame clones only, minus some. Of 260,000 or so clones in the sample, around four fifths were seen once. These data come from a study of blood T cell repertoires in COVID-19. Enrollees, about 18 to 95 years old, lived in 24 US areas. Individuals in the exposed group had encountered a COVID-19 case within 2 weeks preceding study entry. The CDR3 extends over 15 amino acids. Germline CDR1 and CDR2: SGDLS and YYNGEE. Unmatched junction bases numbered 6, after V lost 4 bases and J lost 0 bases.

The sequence was collected from a woman aged 40 to 49 who had been exposed to COVID-19. The sample taken for sequencing was PBMCs or T cells enriched from blood (not recorded which). The chain joins TRBV9 to TRBJ1-1, with TRBD1 matching over 7 bases. The CDR3 sequence is CASSLRTGLNTEAFF. For the CDR3, the DNA is TGTGCCAGCAGCCTCCGGACAGGATTGAACACTGAAGCTTTCTTT.